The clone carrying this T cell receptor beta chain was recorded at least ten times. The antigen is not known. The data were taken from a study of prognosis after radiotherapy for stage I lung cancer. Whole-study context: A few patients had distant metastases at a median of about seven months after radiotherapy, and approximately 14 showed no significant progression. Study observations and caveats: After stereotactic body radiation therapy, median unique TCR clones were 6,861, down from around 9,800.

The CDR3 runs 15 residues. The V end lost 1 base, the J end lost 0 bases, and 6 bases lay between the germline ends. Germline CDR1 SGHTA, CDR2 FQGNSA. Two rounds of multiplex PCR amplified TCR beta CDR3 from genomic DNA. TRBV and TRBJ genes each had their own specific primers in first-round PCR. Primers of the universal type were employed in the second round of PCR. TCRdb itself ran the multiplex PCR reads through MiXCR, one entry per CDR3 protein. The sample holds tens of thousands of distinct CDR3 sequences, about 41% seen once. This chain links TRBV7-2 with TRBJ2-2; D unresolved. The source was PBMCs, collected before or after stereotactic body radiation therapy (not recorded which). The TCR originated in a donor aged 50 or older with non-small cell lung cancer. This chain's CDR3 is CASSLGPPNTGELFF. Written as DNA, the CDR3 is TGTGCCAGCAGCTTAGGACCCCCGAACACCGGGGAGCTGTTTTTT. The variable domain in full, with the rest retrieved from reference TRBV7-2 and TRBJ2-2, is GAGVSQSPSNKVTEKGKDVELRCDPISGHTALYWYRQSLGQGLEFLIYFQGNSAPDKSGLPSDRFSAERTGGSVSTLTIQRTQQEDSAVYLCASSLGPPNTGELFFGEGSRLTVL.